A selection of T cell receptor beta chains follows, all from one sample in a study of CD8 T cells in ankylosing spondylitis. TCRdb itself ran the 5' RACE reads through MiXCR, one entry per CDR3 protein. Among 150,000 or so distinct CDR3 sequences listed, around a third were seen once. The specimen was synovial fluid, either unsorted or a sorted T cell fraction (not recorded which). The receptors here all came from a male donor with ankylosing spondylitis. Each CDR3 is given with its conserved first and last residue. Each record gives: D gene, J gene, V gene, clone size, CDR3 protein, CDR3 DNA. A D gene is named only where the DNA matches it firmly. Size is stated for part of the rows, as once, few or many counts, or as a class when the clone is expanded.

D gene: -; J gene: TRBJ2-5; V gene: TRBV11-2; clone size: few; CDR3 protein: CASSFRTDQETQYF; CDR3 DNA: TGTGCCAGCAGCTTTAGGACAGATCAAGAGACCCAGTACTTC
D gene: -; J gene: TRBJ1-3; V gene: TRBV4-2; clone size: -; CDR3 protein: CASSQPGTEVSGNTIYF; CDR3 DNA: TGTGCCAGCAGCCAGCCCGGGACGGAAGTCTCTGGAAACACCATATATTTT
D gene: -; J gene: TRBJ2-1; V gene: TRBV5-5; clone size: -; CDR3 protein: CASSIQGSYNEQFF; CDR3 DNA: TGTGCCAGCAGTATTCAGGGTTCCTACAATGAGCAGTTCTTC
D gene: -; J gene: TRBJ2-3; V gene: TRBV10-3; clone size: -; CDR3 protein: CATGGYDGTSTDTQYF; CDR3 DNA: TGTGCCACCGGGGGTTACGACGGGACCAGCACAGATACGCAGTATTTT
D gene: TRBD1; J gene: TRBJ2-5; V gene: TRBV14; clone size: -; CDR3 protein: CASRPNRGRQETQYF; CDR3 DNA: TGTGCCAGCAGACCCAACAGGGGGCGGCAAGAGACCCAGTACTTC
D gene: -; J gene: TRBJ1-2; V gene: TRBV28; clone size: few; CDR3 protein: CASSSGDSFYGYTF; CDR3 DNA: TGTGCCAGCAGTTCCGGAGACAGCTTCTATGGCTACACCTTC
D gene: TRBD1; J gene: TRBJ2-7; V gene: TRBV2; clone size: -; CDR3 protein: CASSADRGTEQYF; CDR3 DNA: TGTGCCAGCAGTGCGGACAGGGGGACTGAGCAGTACTTC
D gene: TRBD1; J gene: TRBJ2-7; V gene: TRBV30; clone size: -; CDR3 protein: CAWSRTGTRGEQYF; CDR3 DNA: TGTGCCTGGAGTCGGACAGGGACTCGGGGGGAGCAGTACTTC
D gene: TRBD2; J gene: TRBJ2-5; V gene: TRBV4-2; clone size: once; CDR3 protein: CASSQEGGGARETQYF; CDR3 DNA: TGTGCCAGCAGCCAAGAAGGCGGGGGGGCCAGGGAGACCCAGTACTTC
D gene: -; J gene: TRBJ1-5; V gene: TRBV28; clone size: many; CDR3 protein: CASRSSGRFNQPQHF; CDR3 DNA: TGTGCCAGCAGAAGCTCGGGCAGATTCAATCAGCCCCAGCATTTT
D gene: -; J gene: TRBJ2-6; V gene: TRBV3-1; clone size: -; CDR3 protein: CASSPGRSGANVLTF; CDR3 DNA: TGTGCCAGCAGCCCCGGTCGCTCTGGGGCCAACGTCCTGACTTTC
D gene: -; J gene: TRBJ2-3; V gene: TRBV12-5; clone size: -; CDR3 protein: CASGSPPLTGQTQYF; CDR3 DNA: TGTGCTAGTGGTTCGCCCCCCCTGACAGGACAAACGCAGTATTTT
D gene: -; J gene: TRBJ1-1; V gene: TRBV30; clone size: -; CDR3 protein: CAWKTSPWTGAAFF; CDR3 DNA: TGTGCCTGGAAAACCTCTCCCTGGACGGGGGCGGCTTTCTTT
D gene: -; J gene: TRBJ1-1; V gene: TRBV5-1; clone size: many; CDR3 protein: CASSLVVGGTEAFF; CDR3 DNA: TGCGCCAGCAGCTTGGTGGTCGGGGGCACTGAAGCTTTCTTT
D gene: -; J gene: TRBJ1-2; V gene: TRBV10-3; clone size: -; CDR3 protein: CAISEGRDGDGYTF; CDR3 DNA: TGTGCCATCAGTGAGGGCAGGGACGGAGATGGCTACACCTTC
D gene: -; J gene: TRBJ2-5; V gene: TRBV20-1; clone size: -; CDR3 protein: CSANFQETQYF; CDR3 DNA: TGCAGTGCTAACTTCCAAGAGACCCAGTACTTC
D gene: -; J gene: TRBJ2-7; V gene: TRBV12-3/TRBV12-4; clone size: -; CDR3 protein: CASSLGRGGSYEQYF; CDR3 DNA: TGTGCCAGCAGTTTGGGCAGGGGGGGCTCCTACGAGCAGTACTTC
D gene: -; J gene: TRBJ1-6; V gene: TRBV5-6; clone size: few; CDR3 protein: CASSLGQSNSPLHF; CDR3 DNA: TGTGCCAGCAGCTTGGGACAGAGCAATTCACCCCTCCACTTT
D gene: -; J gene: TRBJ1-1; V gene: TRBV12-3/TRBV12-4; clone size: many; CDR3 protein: CATLMTANTEAFF; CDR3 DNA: TGTGCCACCCTAATGACAGCCAACACTGAAGCTTTCTTT
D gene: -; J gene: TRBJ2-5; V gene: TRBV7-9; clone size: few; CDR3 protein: CASSKWDPAETQYF; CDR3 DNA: TGTGCCAGCAGCAAATGGGACCCAGCTGAGACCCAGTACTTC
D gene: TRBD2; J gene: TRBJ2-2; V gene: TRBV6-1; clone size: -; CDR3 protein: CATQGASGSRVGELFF; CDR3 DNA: TGTGCCACCCAAGGAGCTAGCGGGAGTAGGGTGGGGGAGCTGTTTTTT
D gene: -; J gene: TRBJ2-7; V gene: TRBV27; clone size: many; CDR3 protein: CASSSNRVATYEQYF; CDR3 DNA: TGTGCCAGCAGTTCAAACAGGGTTGCCACCTACGAGCAGTACTTC
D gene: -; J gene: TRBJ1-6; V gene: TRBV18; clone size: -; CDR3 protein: CASSSGAGGPLHF; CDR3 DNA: TGTGCCAGCTCCTCCGGCGCCGGGGGCCCCCTCCACTTT
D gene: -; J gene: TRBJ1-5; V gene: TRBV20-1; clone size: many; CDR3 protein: CSAKITGTLNQPQHF; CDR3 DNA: TGCAGTGCAAAAATCACCGGGACATTAAATCAGCCCCAGCATTTT
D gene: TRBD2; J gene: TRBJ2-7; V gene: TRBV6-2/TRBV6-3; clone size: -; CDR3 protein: CASSYSRPTIAGASYEQYF; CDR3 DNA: TGTGCCAGCAGTTACTCGCGCCCCACTATAGCGGGAGCTTCCTACGAGCAGTACTTC
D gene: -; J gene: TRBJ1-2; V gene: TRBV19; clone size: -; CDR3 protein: CASRPPGAWLSGYTF; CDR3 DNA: TGTGCCAGTAGGCCGCCAGGGGCATGGCTTTCTGGCTACACCTTC
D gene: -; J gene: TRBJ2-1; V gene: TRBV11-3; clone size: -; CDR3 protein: CASSGSSPDEQFF; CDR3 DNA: TGTGCCAGCAGTGGATCTTCCCCGGATGAGCAGTTCTTC
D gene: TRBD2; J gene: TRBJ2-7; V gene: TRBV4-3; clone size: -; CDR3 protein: CASSQGWRERDEQYF; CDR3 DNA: TGCGCCAGCAGCCAAGGCTGGCGGGAGAGGGACGAGCAGTACTTC
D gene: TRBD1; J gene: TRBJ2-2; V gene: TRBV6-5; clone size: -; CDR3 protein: CASSYMAGGVDRAGELFF; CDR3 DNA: TGTGCCAGCAGTTACATGGCAGGGGGAGTCGACAGGGCCGGGGAGCTGTTTTTT
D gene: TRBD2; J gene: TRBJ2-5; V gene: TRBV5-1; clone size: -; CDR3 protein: CASSLNPGREETQYF; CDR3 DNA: TGCGCCAGCAGCTTGAATCCCGGGAGGGAAGAGACCCAGTACTTC
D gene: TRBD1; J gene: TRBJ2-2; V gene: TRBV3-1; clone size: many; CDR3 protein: CASSQDPGGTGELFF; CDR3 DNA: TGTGCCAGCAGCCAAGATCCAGGGGGCACCGGGGAGCTGTTTTTT
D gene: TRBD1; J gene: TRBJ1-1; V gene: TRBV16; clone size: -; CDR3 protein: CASSPDRGITEAFF; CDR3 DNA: TGTGCCAGCAGCCCGGACAGGGGTATCACTGAAGCTTTCTTT
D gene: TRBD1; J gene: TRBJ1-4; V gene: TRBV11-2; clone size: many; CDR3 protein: CASSLVTGGNEKLFF; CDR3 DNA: TGTGCCAGCAGCTTAGTAACAGGGGGAAATGAAAAACTGTTTTTT
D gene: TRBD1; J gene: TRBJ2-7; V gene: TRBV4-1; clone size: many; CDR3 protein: CASSQGADSYEQYF; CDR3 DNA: TGCGCCAGCTCGCAGGGGGCCGACTCCTACGAGCAGTACTTC
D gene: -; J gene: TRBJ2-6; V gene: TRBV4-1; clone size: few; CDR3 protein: CASSRDTGTGANVLTF; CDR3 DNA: TGCGCCAGCAGCCGCGATACAGGGACTGGGGCCAACGTCCTGACTTTC
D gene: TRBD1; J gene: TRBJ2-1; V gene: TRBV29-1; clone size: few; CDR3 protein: CSVLPQGTGYNEQFF; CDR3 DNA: TGCAGCGTTTTACCCCAGGGGACAGGGTACAATGAGCAGTTCTTC
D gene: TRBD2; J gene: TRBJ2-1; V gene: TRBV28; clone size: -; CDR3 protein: CASSLYGTSTEQFF; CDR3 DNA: TGTGCCAGCAGTTTATATGGGACTAGCACTGAGCAGTTCTTC
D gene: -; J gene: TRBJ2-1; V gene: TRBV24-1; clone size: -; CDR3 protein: CATSRGGSYNEQFF; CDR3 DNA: TGTGCCACCAGCAGGGGTGGCTCCTACAATGAGCAGTTCTTC
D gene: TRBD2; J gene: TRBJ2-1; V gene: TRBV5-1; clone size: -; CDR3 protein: CASSLRASGLYNEQFF; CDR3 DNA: TGCGCCAGCAGCTTGAGGGCTAGCGGATTATACAATGAGCAGTTCTTC
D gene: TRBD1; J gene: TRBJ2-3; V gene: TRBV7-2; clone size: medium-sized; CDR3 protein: CASSFPTGSRDTQYF; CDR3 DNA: TGTGCCAGCAGCTTTCCGACAGGGAGCAGGGATACGCAGTATTTT
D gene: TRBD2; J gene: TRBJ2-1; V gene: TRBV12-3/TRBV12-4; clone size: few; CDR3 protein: CASSLLAGKRNEQFF; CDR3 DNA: TGTGCCAGCAGTTTGCTAGCGGGAAAGAGGAATGAGCAGTTCTTC
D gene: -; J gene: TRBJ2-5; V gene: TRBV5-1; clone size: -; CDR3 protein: CASSLEGGVRETQYF; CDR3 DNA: TGCGCCAGCAGCTTGGAGGGTGGGGTTCGGGAGACCCAGTACTTC
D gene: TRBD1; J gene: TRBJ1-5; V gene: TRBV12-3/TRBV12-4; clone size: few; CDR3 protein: CASSLIGTGDGQPQHF; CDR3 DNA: TGTGCCAGCAGTTTAATCGGGACAGGGGATGGTCAGCCCCAGCATTTT
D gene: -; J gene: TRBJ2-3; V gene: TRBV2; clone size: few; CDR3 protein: CASSDQGYADTQYF; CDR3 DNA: TGTGCCAGCAGTGACCAGGGATACGCAGATACGCAGTATTTT
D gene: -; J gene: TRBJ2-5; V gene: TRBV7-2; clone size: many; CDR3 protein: CASSRDNGETQYF; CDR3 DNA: TGTGCCAGCAGTCGGGACAATGGAGAGACCCAGTACTTC
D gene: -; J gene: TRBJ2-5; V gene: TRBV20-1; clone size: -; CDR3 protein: CSASSAGFQETQYF; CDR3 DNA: TGCAGTGCTAGTAGTGCAGGTTTCCAAGAGACCCAGTACTTC
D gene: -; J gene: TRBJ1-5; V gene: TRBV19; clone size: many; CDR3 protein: CASTQGFVMTQPQHF; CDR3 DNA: TGTGCCAGTACCCAGGGTTTTGTTATGACGCAGCCCCAGCATTTT
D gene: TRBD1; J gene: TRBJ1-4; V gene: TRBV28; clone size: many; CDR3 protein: CASSDGQAHLATNEKLFF; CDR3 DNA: TGTGCCAGCAGTGACGGACAGGCACACCTGGCAACTAATGAAAAACTGTTTTTT
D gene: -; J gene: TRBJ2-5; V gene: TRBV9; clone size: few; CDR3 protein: CASSVGGATPQETQYF; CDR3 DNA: TGTGCCAGCAGCGTTGGGGGTGCCACACCCCAAGAGACCCAGTACTTC
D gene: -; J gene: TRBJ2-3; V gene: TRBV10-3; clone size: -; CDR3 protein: CAIRQQSTSTDTQYF; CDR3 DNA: TGTGCCATCAGACAACAGAGCACTAGCACAGATACGCAGTATTTT
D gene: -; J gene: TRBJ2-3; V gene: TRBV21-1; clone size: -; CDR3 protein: CASSKPVTSGRPNTQYF; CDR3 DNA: TGTGCCAGCAGCAAACCGGTCACTAGCGGGAGACCCAATACGCAGTATTTT
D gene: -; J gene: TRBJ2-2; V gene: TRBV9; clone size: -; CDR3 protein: CASSLGTATGELFF; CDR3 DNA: TGTGCCAGCAGCCTTGGGACTGCCACCGGGGAGCTGTTTTTT
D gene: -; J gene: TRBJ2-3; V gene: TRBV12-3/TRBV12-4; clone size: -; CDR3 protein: CASSLGATTGRDTQYF; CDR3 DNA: TGTGCCAGCAGTTTAGGGGCCACGACGGGCAGAGATACGCAGTATTTT
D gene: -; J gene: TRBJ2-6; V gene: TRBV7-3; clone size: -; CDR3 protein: CASSPPGFGANVLTF; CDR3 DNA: TGTGCCAGCAGCCCCCCCGGTTTTGGGGCCAACGTCCTGACTTTC
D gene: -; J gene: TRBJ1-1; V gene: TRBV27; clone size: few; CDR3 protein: CASRIIWERRIFTEAFF; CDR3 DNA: TGTGCCAGCAGAATAATTTGGGAAAGGAGGATTTTCACTGAAGCTTTCTTT